Below are 23 T cell receptor beta chains sequenced from a single sample in a study of long-term antiretroviral therapy in people with HIV (dated by TCRdb to between 2022 and 2023). The immunoSEQ hsTCRB v3.0 assay was used at survey level resolution for TRB variable region sequencing. The immuneACCESS repertoire file appears here via TCRdb, limited to in-frame rearrangements. These files lack a portion of the clones; in checked studies, under half of the deficit traces to unresolved V genes, and the cause of the others is not known. Here the sample has approximately 17,000 clones; around four fifths occur a single time. The ten biggest clones cover approximately 13% of the sample. Sample: unsorted PBMCs, taken more than 3.1 years after starting antiretroviral therapy. These TCRs come from a woman aged 40 to 55 with HIV.

This clone was seen more than once but under ten times. The chain combines TRBV7-9 with TRBJ1-2, with D possibly being TRBD1 (6 bases). This CDR3 spans 15 amino acids. CDR1 SEHNR and CDR2 FQNEAQ come from the germline V gene (reference sequence). V was cut by 3 bases and J by 5 bases, with 16 bases left in between. The CDR3 protein is CASSFTGTPNYGYTF. The CDR3 DNA sequence: TGTGCCAGCAGCTTTACCGGGACACCCAATTATGGCTACACCTTC.

This chain joins TRBV5-1 and TRBJ2-6, with D possibly being TRBD2 (5 bases). The ends were cut back, 2 bases at V and 0 bases at J, with 6 bases in the middle. From germline, CDR1 is SGHRS and CDR2 YFSETQ. The CDR3 extends over 15 amino acids. CDR3 bases: TGCGCCAGCAGCTTAACTAGCTCTGGGGCCAACGTCCTGACTTTC. As protein: CASSLTSSGANVLTF.

The chain recombines TRBV5-1 with TRBJ2-7; D is tentatively TRBD1 or TRBD2 (6 bases each). Per the germline V gene, CDR1 is SGHRS and CDR2 is YFSETQ. V was shortened by 0 bases and J by 1 base, with 8 bases between the two germline ends. The length of the CDR3 is 14 residues. This chain's CDR3 is CASSLVGGSYEQYF. The CDR3 DNA follows: TGCGCCAGCAGCTTGGTAGGGGGGTCCTACGAGCAGTACTTC.

V is TRBV7-2 and J is TRBJ2-4; tentatively, D is TRBD1 (6 bases). V was cut by 1 base and J by 0 bases, with 10 bases left in between. The CDR3 length is 16 residues. Germline V CDR1 and CDR2: SGHTA, FQGNSA. CDR3 residues: CASSLDRAVAKNIQYF. The CDR3, as DNA: TGTGCCAGCAGCTTAGACAGGGCTGTAGCCAAAAACATTCAGTACTTC.

CDR3 loop: CASCSLGGEVYGYTF. CDR3 DNA: TGTGCCAGCTGTTCCCTCGGGGGCGAAGTCTATGGCTACACCTTC. The chain uses TRBV6-5 and TRBJ1-2, with D possibly TRBD1 on 6 matching bases. V was trimmed by 8 bases and J by 4 bases, leaving 20 bases between them. The CDR3 is 15 residues long. The germline CDR1 and CDR2 sequences are MNHEY and SVGAGI.

This rearrangement joins TRBV7-9 to TRBJ1-6, with D possibly TRBD1 on 5 matching bases. Trimming cost V 5 bases and J 8 bases, with 19 bases left between them. CDR3 size: 16 residues. CDR1 and CDR2 from the germline V gene are SEHNR and FQNEAQ (reference sequence). CDR3 nucleotides: TGTGCCAGCAGCCCCGACCTGTACCGAGGGGATTCACCCCTCCACTTT. Translated, it gives CASSPDLYRGDSPLHF.

V is TRBV20-1 and J is TRBJ2-5; TRBD1 aligns across 7 bases. Germline V gives CDR1 DFQATT, CDR2 SNEGSKA (reference sequence). V lost 6 bases, J lost 4 bases, and 2 bases stayed unmatched. This CDR3 has 11 residues. The CDR3 sequence is CSANRGETQYF. CDR3 coding DNA: TGCAGTGCCAACAGGGGAGAGACCCAGTACTTC.

J is TRBJ2-1 and V is TRBV9; TRBD2 aligns across 12 bases. Germline V gene lookup returns CDR1 SGDLS and CDR2 YYNGEE. The CDR3 is made up of 15 amino acids. Germline trimming cut 4 bases from V and 9 bases from J; bases unmatched to any gene: 8. As DNA, the CDR3 is TGTGCCAGCAGCTTGTCTAGCGGGGGGGCCTCTGAGCAGTTCTTC. It is translated as CASSLSSGGASEQFF.

A single count supports this clone. The genes are TRBV25-1 and TRBJ2-3; D gene ambiguous. CDR3 length: 14 residues. Trimming shortened V by 3 bases and J by 7 bases, and 14 bases separated the two germline ends. Germline lookup yields CDR1 MGHDK and CDR2 SYGVNS. CDR3 nucleotide sequence: TGTGCCAGCAGTGACCGGGCAGCTGGGCATACGCAGTATTTT. This encodes CASSDRAAGHTQYF.

This clone was observed a single time. J is TRBJ2-7 and V is TRBV6-5; 8 bases map to TRBD1. The CDR3 is made up of 14 amino acids. The trim removed 6 bases at V and 2 bases at J, leaving 6 bases unmatched. Germline lookup yields CDR1 MNHEY and CDR2 SVGAGI. CDR3: CASRQGQGTYEQYF. In DNA, the CDR3 is TGTGCCAGCAGGCAAGGACAGGGAACCTACGAGCAGTACTTC.

CDR3 nucleotide sequence: TGTGCCAGCAGTGAAGAGTCAGTAGGGGGCTACACCTTC. Its translation: CASSEESVGGYTF. This sequence joins TRBV2 and TRBJ1-2; D is uncertain. The CDR3 is 13 amino acids. Trimming removed 1 base at V and 8 bases at J, with 11 bases between. The V gene's germline CDR1 is SNHLY and CDR2 FYNNEI.

The gene calls are TRBV5-1 and TRBJ2-5; D remains unclear. From germline, CDR1 is SGHRS and CDR2 YFSETQ. V gave up 0 bases and J gave up 3 bases, with 6 bases separating them. This CDR3 has 13 residues. CDR3 nucleotide sequence: TGCGCCAGCAGCTTGGCCAAGGAAGAGACCCAGTACTTC. Translation gives CASSLAKEETQYF.

The CDR3 is CATSPEATNEKLFF. CDR3 coding DNA: TGTGCCACTTCGCCGGAGGCAACTAATGAAAAACTGTTTTTT. The V call is TRBV10-3, the J call TRBJ1-4; D remains ambiguous. The CDR3 sequence is 14 residues long. V was pared by 10 bases and J by 0 bases, with 12 bases between. CDR1 is ENHRY and CDR2 is SYGVKD in the germline V gene.

The chain uses TRBV5-6 and TRBJ1-1; 8 nucleotides match TRBD1. V lost 3 bases, J lost 1 base, and 5 bases stayed unmatched. This CDR3 comprises 15 residues. Germline V gene sequence: CDR1 SGHDT, CDR2 YYEEEE. This CDR3 reads CASSSPDRENTEAFF. CDR3 coding DNA: TGTGCCAGCAGCTCTCCGGACAGGGAGAACACTGAAGCTTTCTTT.

This sequence joins TRBV6-1 and TRBJ1-4; TRBD1 matches 10 bases. V lost 0 bases to trimming and J lost 5 bases; unmatched junction nucleotides: 3. CDR1 MNHNS and CDR2 SASEGT come from the germline V gene. The CDR3 runs 16 residues. CDR3 protein: CASSEAPGQGNEKLFF. CDR3 nucleotide sequence: TGTGCCAGCAGTGAAGCGCCGGGACAGGGGAATGAAAAACTGTTTTTT.

On this clone itself: The junction and the germline gene differ at one end; a read error may be behind it. The chain recombines TRBV10-3 with TRBJ2-7, with a possible D match to TRBD1 (9 bases). Germline CDR1 ENHRY, CDR2 SYGVKD. This CDR3 is 14 amino acids long. CDR3 DNA sequence: TGTGCCATCAGTGAGTCTAGCGGGACAGGGCCCTCCCTCTTC. It yields the protein CAISESSGTGPSLF.

This clone was counted a few times. This rearrangement joins TRBV6-5 to TRBJ1-6, with 8 bases matching TRBD1. The CDR3 extends over 15 amino acids. Trimming cost V 2 bases and J 7 bases; bases outside gene matches: 4. CDR1 is MNHEY and CDR2 is SVGAGI in the germline V gene. The CDR3 loop reads CASSYGQGGNSPLHF. DNA for the CDR3: TGTGCCAGCAGTTACGGACAGGGCGGGAATTCACCCCTCCACTTT.

This chain links TRBV27 with TRBJ2-7; 9 bases map to TRBD1. This CDR3 region has 15 residues. Germline CDR1 is MNHEY and CDR2 is SMNVEV (reference sequence). After removal of 6 bases from V and 0 bases from J, the junction contained 6 bases not matched to a gene. CDR3 residues: CASRSGTGLSYEQYF. CDR3 in DNA: TGTGCCAGCAGATCCGGGACAGGGCTCTCCTACGAGCAGTACTTC.

CDR3 DNA: TGCAGCGTTTTCGAGCCTAACTATGGCTACACCTTC. It encodes CSVFEPNYGYTF. This chain connects TRBV29-1 to TRBJ1-2; D not certain. The V gene lost 5 bases and the J gene lost 0 bases, with 7 bases spanning the gap. Per the germline V gene, CDR1 is SQVTM and CDR2 is ANQGSEA. The CDR3 is 12 amino acids.

The chain joins TRBV5-1 to TRBJ1-1, with D possibly TRBD1 on 6 matching bases. The CDR3 sequence is 14 residues long. Germline loops: CDR1 SGHRS, CDR2 YFSETQ. Trimming removed 2 bases from V and 1 base from J, with 9 bases in between. CDR3 coding DNA: TGCGCCAGCAGCTTACAACAGGGGAACACTGAAGCTTTCTTT. This gives the protein CASSLQQGNTEAFF.

The chain employs TRBV5-1 and TRBJ2-3; 13 bases are a match to TRBD2. The ends lost 4 bases at V and 6 bases at J; junction bases unmatched: 5. The V gene's germline CDR1 is SGHRS and CDR2 YFSETQ. The CDR3 consists of 15 residues. CDR3 region: CASSDPTSGGDTQYF. The CDR3 nucleotides read TGCGCCAGCAGCGACCCGACTAGCGGGGGGGATACGCAGTATTTT.

This clone was recorded a few times. The CDR3 sequence: CARSKGGSGANVLTF. The CDR3 nucleotides are TGTGCCAGAAGCAAGGGGGGATCTGGGGCCAACGTCCTGACTTTC. The chain links TRBV5-3 to TRBJ2-6; D tentatively reads TRBD1 or TRBD2 (6 bases each). TRBV5-3 is identified as an open reading frame with a role that is uncertain. This CDR3 is built from 15 residues. V lost 4 bases and J lost 1, with 9 bases in between.

This sequence joins TRBV2 and TRBJ1-1; 7 bases align to TRBD1. Germline V lookup: CDR1 SNHLY, CDR2 FYNNEI. Trimming took 10 bases from V and 1 from J; bases not matched to a gene: 6. CDR3 length equals 13 residues. This CDR3 reads CAISRQGNTEAFF. The CDR3 DNA is TGTGCCATATCTCGACAGGGGAACACTGAAGCTTTCTTT.